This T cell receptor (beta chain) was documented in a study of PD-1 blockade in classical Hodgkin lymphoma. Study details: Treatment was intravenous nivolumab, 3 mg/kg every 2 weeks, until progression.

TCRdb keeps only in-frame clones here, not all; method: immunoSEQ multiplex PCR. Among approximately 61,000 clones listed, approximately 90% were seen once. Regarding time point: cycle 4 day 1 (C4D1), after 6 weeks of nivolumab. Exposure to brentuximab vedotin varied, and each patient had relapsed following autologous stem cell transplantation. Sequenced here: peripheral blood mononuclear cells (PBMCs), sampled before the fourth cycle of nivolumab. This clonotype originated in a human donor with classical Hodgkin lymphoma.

CDR3 DNA: TGTGCCAGCAGCTCCCCTGGCAGGAACTCTGGGGCCAACGTCCTGACTTTC. Translation: CASSSPGRNSGANVLTF. V is TRBV7-3 and J is TRBJ2-6; D ambiguous. CDR1 SGHTA and CDR2 FQGTGA come from the germline V gene. The length of the CDR3 is 17 residues. V lost 4 bases and J lost 0, with 13 bases in between. Using reference TRBV7-3 and TRBJ2-6 for the parts outside the CDR3, the full variable domain is GAGVSQTPSNKVTEKGKYVELRCDPISGHTALYWYRQSLGQGPEFLIYFQGTGAADDSGLPNDRFFAVRPEGSVSTLKIQRTERGDSAVYLCASSSPGRNSGANVLTFGAGSRLTVL.